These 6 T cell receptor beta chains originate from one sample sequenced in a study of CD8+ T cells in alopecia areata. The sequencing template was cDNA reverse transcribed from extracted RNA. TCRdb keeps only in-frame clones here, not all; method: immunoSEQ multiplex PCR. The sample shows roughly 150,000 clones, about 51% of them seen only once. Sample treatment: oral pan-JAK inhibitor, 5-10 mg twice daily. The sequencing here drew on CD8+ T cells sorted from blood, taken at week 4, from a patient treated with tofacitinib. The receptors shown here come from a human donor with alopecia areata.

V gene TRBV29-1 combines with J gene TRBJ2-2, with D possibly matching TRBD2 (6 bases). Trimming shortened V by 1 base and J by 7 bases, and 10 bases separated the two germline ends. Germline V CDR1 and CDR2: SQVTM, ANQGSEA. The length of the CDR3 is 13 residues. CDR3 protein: CSVEAEGYGELFF. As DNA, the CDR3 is TGCAGCGTTGAAGCGGAGGGGTACGGGGAGCTGTTTTTT.

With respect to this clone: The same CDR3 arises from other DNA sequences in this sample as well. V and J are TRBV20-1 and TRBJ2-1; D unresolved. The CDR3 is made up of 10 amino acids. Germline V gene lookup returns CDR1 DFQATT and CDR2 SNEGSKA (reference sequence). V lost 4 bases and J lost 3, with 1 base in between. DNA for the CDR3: TGCAGTGCTATCTACAATGAGCAGTTCTTC. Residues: CSAIYNEQFF.

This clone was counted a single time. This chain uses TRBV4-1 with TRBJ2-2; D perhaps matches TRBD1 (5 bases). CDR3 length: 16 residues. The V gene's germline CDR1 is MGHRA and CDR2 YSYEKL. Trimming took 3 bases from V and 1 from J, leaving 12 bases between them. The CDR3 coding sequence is TGCGCCAGCAGCCAGAACCCAGGGAAGAACACCGGGGAGCTGTTTTTT. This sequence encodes CASSQNPGKNTGELFF.

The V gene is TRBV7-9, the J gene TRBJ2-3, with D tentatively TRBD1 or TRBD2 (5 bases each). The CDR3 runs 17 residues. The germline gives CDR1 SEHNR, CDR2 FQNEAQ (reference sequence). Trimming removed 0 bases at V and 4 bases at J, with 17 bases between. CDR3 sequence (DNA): TGTGCCAGCAGCTTAGCGTGGGGGTCGGTTACTTCAGATACGCAGTATTTT. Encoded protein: CASSLAWGSVTSDTQYF.

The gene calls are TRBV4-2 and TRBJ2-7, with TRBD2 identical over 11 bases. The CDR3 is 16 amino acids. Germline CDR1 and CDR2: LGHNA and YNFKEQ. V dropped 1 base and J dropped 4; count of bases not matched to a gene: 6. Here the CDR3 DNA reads TGTGCCAGCAGCCAAGCGGCTAGCGGGGGGTATTACGAGCAGTACTTC. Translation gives CASSQAASGGYYEQYF.

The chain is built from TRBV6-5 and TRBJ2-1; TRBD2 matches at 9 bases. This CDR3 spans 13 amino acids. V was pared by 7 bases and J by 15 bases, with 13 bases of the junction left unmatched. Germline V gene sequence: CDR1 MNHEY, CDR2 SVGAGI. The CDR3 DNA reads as TGTGCCAGCACCAAGGGGGTAGCGGGGGACTGGTTCTTC. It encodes CASTKGVAGDWFF.